Given below is one T cell receptor (beta chain) in context. Antigen specificity is unknown. This entry is derived from a study of identical twins. Study findings and constraints: Out-of-frame alpha sequences common to twins were enriched for low generation probability.

Via MiXCR, TCRdb re-called the 5' RACE reads, giving one row per CDR3 protein. This table has approximately 500,000 distinct CDR3 sequences, around 24% appearing once. The same data also contributed to another study, on T cells expressing NK-cell markers. That source reports: Sequenced donors, eight in total, included seven who were HCMV-seropositive and one who was seronegative.

The TCR was taken from a woman between 18 and 29 years old in good health. Sequencing input: CD4+ T cells sorted from blood.

CDR3 in amino acids: CSARSSSGRNTGELFF. CDR3 nucleotide sequence: TGCAGTGCTAGATCCTCTAGCGGGAGAAACACCGGGGAGCTGTTTTTT. The gene calls are TRBV20-1 and TRBJ2-2; 10 nucleotides match TRBD2. Germline V gene data show CDR1 as DFQATT and CDR2 as SNEGSKA (reference sequence). Trimming removed 2 bases from V and 2 bases from J; junction bases left unmatched: 5. This CDR3 has 16 amino acids.